This TCR beta chain was retrieved from a study of OX40 agonist ivuxolimab in advanced cancers. TCRdb keeps only in-frame clones here, not all; method: immunoSEQ multiplex PCR. The sample holds over 100,000 clones; 80% to 90% are singletons and the top ten take about 0.55%. Germline values: CDR1 MDHEN, CDR2 SYDVKM. The CDR3 contains 14 residues. The J segment lost 7 bases and the V segment lost 3 bases, leaving 5 bases of the junction unmatched. V and J are TRBV28 and TRBJ2-1, with 8 bases identical to TRBD2. This receptor was identified in an adult with an advanced solid tumor such as melanoma, head and neck, liver or kidney cancer. Sequencing was performed on CD4+ or CD8+ T cells sorted from blood, taken in a trial of the OX40 agonist ivuxolimab. The CDR3 reads CASSFRGGSNEQFF. The CDR3 DNA follows: TGTGCCAGCAGTTTTCGGGGGGGTAGTAATGAGCAGTTCTTC.